This T cell receptor beta chain was sequenced for a study of neoadjuvant anti-PD-1 for oral cavity cancer. Generated by immunoSEQ multiplex PCR, the TCRdb table keeps only in-frame clones and is missing some. The sample contains around 5,700 clones, 58% of which appear only once. This CDR3 is 17 amino acids long. V was trimmed by 5 bases and J by 0 bases, leaving 16 bases between them. Germline values: CDR1 LNHDA, CDR2 SQIVND (reference sequence). Time point of the sample: after neoadjuvant nivolumab, at surgical resection. The material was tumor tissue, obtained after nivolumab (anti-PD-1) treatment. This sequence originates from a person aged 40 to 85 with oral cavity squamous cell carcinoma. The rearrangement uses TRBV19 and TRBJ1-4, with no clear D. The CDR3 here is CASSSHLVTATNEKLFF. Written as DNA, the CDR3 is TGTGCCAGTAGTTCACATCTGGTTACAGCAACTAATGAAAAACTGTTTTTT.